This entry lists 10 T cell receptor beta chains sequenced from one sample in a study of control samples from healthy donors and cancer patients. TCRdb's table, derived via immunoSEQ multiplex PCR, lists solely in-frame clones and lacks some. The sample lists 88,000 or so clones, around 94% occurring once. The sequencing input was blood. Every receptor here comes from a woman aged 18-29 years in good health.

This clone was seen only a few times. The gene calls are TRBV20-1 and TRBJ2-7; no definite D call. Germline lookup yields CDR1 DFQATT and CDR2 SNEGSKA (reference sequence). The CDR3 contains 11 residues. Trimming took 3 bases from V and 3 from J, leaving 6 bases between them. The CDR3 loop is CSARTGYEQYF. DNA for the CDR3: TGCAGTGCTAGGACTGGCTACGAGCAGTACTTC.

Worth noting for this clone: The sample contains more than one DNA sequence encoding this CDR3. The rearrangement joins TRBV18 to TRBJ2-7; TRBD1 aligns across 10 bases. J lost 2 bases, V lost 3 bases, and 1 base had no gene match. The CDR3 has 14 amino acids. Germline values: CDR1 KGHSH, CDR2 LQKENI. This CDR3 is CASSPGQGTYEQYF. The CDR3 bases are TGTGCCAGCTCACCGGGACAGGGGACCTACGAGCAGTACTTC.

This clone was detected only once. The V and J genes are TRBV19 and TRBJ2-2; no definite D call. CDR1 and CDR2 (germline): LNHDA, SQIVND (reference sequence). The V gene lost 3 bases and the J gene lost 10 bases, with 9 bases spanning the gap. The CDR3 covers 12 residues. In DNA form, the CDR3 reads TGTGCCAGTAGTATGGTCTGGATGGAGCTGTTTTTT. Its protein is CASSMVWMELFF. The whole variable domain, remainder taken from reference TRBV19 and TRBJ2-2, is DGGITQSPKYLFRKEGQNVTLSCEQNLNHDAMYWYRQDPGQGLRLIYYSQIVNDFQKGDIAEGYSVSREKKESFPLTVTSAQKNPTAFYLCASSMVWMELFFGEGSRLTVL.

The V gene is TRBV28, the J gene TRBJ2-3; 8 positions match TRBD1. The germline V gene has CDR1 MDHEN and CDR2 SYDVKM. This CDR3 spans 13 amino acids. After removal of 7 bases from V and 4 bases from J, the junction contained 4 bases not matched to a gene. The CDR3 spells CASNPGGADTQYF. DNA for the CDR3: TGTGCCAGCAACCCAGGGGGCGCAGATACGCAGTATTTT.

The chain combines TRBV12-3 or TRBV12-4 with TRBJ1-2; no definite D call. V was pared by 3 bases and J by 8 bases, with 10 bases between. The CDR3 sequence is 12 residues long. CDR3: CASSFGVGGYTF. Written as DNA, the CDR3 is TGTGCCAGCAGTTTCGGAGTTGGCGGCTACACCTTC.

This clone was recorded once. CDR3 in amino acids: CASSVGMDLPGYTF. The CDR3 bases are TGTGCCAGCAGCGTAGGGATGGACCTTCCTGGCTACACCTTC. This chain uses TRBV9 with TRBJ1-2, with unresolved D. V dropped 0 bases and J dropped 7 bases, with 13 bases sitting between them. Germline CDR1 reads SGDLS; CDR2 reads YYNGEE. The CDR3 consists of 14 residues.

The genes are TRBV19 and TRBJ1-5; the D gene is possibly TRBD1 (5 bases). Trimming shortened V by 3 bases and J by 6 bases, and 9 bases separated the two germline ends. The CDR3 has 13 amino acids. Per the germline V gene, CDR1 is LNHDA and CDR2 is SQIVND (reference sequence). CDR3 sequence (DNA): TGTGCCAGTAGTATGAGGGGTGGTCAGCCCCAGCATTTT. Its translation is CASSMRGGQPQHF.

The chain combines TRBV2 with TRBJ2-5; 16 positions agree with TRBD2. Germline V CDR1 and CDR2: SNHLY, FYNNEI. V lost 5 bases and J lost 2; bases outside the gene matches: 14. This CDR3 comprises 20 residues. Written as DNA, the CDR3 is TGTGCCAGCAGTCCCGCACCCGGGACTAGCGGGGGGGATCGTCAAGAGACCCAGTACTTC. Translating it yields CASSPAPGTSGGDRQETQYF.

This clone was recorded at least ten times. The genes are TRBV6-4 and TRBJ2-3, with D perhaps matching TRBD2 (6 bases). CDR1 is MRHNA and CDR2 is SNTAGT in the germline V gene. Trimming removed 3 bases from V and 1 base from J, with 11 bases in between. This CDR3 is 15 amino acids long. CDR3 in amino acids: CASSEIASGTDTQYF. In DNA form, the CDR3 reads TGTGCCAGCAGTGAGATTGCTAGCGGCACAGATACGCAGTATTTT.

This clone occurred a few times. The chain is built from TRBV6-4 and TRBJ2-3, with D possibly matching TRBD2 (6 bases). Germline CDR1 is MRHNA and CDR2 is SNTAGT. This CDR3 region has 13 residues. With 4 bases removed from V and 2 bases from J, the gap between germline ends came to 7 bases. The CDR3, as DNA: TGTGCCAGCAGTGCGGGAGACACAGATACGCAGTATTTT. Translating gives CASSAGDTDTQYF.